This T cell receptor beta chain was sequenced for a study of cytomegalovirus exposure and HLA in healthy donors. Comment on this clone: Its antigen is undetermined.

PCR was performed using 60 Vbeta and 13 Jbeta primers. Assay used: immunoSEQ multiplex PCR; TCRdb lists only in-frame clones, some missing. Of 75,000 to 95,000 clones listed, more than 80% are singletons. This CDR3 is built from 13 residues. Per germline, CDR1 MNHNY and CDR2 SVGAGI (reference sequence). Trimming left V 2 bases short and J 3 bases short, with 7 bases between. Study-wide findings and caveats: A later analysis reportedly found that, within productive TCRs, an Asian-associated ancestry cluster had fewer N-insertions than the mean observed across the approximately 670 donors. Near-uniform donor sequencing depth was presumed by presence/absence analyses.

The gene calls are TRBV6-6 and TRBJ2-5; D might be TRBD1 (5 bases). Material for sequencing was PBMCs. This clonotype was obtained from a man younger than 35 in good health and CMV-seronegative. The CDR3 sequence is CASSYTREETQYF. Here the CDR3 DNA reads TGTGCCAGCAGTTACACCAGGGAAGAGACCCAGTACTTC.